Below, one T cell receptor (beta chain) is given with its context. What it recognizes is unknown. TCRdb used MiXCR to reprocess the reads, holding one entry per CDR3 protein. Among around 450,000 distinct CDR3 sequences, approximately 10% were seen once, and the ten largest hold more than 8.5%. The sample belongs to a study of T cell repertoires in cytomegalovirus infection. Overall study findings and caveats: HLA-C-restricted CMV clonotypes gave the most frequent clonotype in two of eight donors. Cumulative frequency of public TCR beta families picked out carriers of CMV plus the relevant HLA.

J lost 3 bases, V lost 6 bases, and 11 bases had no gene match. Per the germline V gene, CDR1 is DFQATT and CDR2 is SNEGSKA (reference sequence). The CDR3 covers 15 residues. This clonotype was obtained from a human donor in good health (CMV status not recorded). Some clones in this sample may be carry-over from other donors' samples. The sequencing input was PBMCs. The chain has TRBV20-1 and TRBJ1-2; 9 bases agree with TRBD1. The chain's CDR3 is CSASPRTGEDYGYTF. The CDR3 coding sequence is TGCAGTGCCAGTCCGCGGACAGGGGAGGACTATGGCTACACCTTC.